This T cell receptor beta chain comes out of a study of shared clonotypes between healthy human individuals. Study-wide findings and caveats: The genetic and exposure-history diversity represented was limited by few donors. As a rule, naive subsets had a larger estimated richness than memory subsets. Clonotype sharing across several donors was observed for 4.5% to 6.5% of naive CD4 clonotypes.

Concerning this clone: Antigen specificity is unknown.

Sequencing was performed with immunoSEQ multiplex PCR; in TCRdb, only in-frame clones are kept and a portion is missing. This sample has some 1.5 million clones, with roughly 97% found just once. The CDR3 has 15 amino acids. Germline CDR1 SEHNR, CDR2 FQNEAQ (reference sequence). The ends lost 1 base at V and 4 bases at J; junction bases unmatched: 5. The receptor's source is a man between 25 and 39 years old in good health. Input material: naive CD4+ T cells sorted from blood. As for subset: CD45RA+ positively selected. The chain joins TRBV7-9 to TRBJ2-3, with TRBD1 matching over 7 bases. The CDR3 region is CASSLGRQGADTQYF. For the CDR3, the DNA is TGTGCCAGCAGCTTAGGACGGCAGGGGGCAGATACGCAGTATTTT.